Presented here are 5 T cell receptor beta chains from one specimen sequenced in a study of CD8 T cells in Susac syndrome. When the RNA was reverse transcribed, random hexamers were used with an input of 0.5 to 1 ug. MiXCR, applied by TCRdb to the immunoSEQ multiplex PCR reads, yields one record per CDR3 protein. The sample yields some 130,000 distinct CDR3 sequences, roughly 94% seen once. Sequenced sample: CD8+ T cells from PBMCs. Every receptor here comes from a human donor with Susac syndrome.

V usage is TRBV30 and J usage is TRBJ1-1; no clear D gene. Per germline, CDR1 GTSNPN and CDR2 SVGIG (reference sequence). V lost 8 bases and J lost 3, with 16 bases in between. The length of the CDR3 is 13 residues. CDR3 DNA: TGTGCCGGCCGGATGGGGTCGGACACTGAAGCTTTCTTT. Its translation: CAGRMGSDTEAFF.

This chain connects TRBV5-1 to TRBJ2-3, with TRBD2 matching 8 bases. This CDR3 has 15 residues. The V and J ends lost 2 bases and 1 base, in that order; junction bases with no gene match: 3. Germline V lookup: CDR1 SGHRS, CDR2 YFSETQ. CDR3 sequence (DNA): TGCGCCAGCAGCTTCTATAGCGGGGGCACAGATACGCAGTATTTT. Protein product: CASSFYSGGTDTQYF.

The V gene is TRBV7-8, the J gene TRBJ2-3; no clear D gene. The CDR3 has 14 amino acids. Trimming removed 5 bases at V and 3 bases at J, with 12 bases between. The germline gives CDR1 SGHVS, CDR2 FQNEAQ. CDR3 sequence reads: CASSQVESTDTQYF. In nucleotides, the CDR3 is TGTGCCAGCAGCCAAGTGGAGAGTACAGATACGCAGTATTTT.

This chain links TRBV20-1 with TRBJ2-2; TRBD2 might be the D (6 bases). This CDR3 is built from 14 residues. Germline values: CDR1 DFQATT, CDR2 SNEGSKA (reference sequence). V was pared by 3 bases and J by 4 bases, with 12 bases between. CDR3 region: CSASTGLTTGELFF. CDR3 in DNA: TGCAGTGCTAGTACGGGACTCACCACCGGGGAGCTGTTTTTT.

This clonotype was counted only a few times. The chain couples TRBV6-5 to TRBJ2-7; 11 nucleotides agree with TRBD1. Looked up from germline, CDR1 is MNHEY and CDR2 is SVGAGI. V lost 5 bases, J lost 2 bases, and 2 bases stayed unmatched. The CDR3 extends over 14 amino acids. The DNA for the CDR3 is TGTGCCAGCAGTCCGGGACAGGGGGCCTACGAGCAGTACTTC. Translation: CASSPGQGAYEQYF.